The entry that follows covers one T cell receptor beta chain sequence. Sequencing used immunoSEQ multiplex PCR; TCRdb keeps in-frame clones, though not all of them. The data contain roughly 140,000 clones, over 80% of them seen just once; the ten biggest clones take up 10% to 15%. Trimming took off 1 base at V and 2 bases at J, with 12 bases between the two ends. Germline V gene data show CDR1 as MNHNS and CDR2 as SASEGT. This CDR3 is built from 15 residues. These data belong to a study of radiation and T cells in renal cell carcinoma. Time point: blood 2 weeks post-SBRT. Specified treatment: 15 Gy SBRT to primary tumor, nephrectomy 4 weeks later.

This clonotype originated in a woman in her 50s with renal cell carcinoma. This sequence joins TRBV6-1 and TRBJ2-7; the D is unclear. Source: blood, taken from a patient whose treatment included radiotherapy and nephrectomy. CDR3 nucleotides: TGTGCCAGCAGTGAAGTTTACGGGCTGGCCTACGAGCAGTACTTC. Its translation: CASSEVYGLAYEQYF.